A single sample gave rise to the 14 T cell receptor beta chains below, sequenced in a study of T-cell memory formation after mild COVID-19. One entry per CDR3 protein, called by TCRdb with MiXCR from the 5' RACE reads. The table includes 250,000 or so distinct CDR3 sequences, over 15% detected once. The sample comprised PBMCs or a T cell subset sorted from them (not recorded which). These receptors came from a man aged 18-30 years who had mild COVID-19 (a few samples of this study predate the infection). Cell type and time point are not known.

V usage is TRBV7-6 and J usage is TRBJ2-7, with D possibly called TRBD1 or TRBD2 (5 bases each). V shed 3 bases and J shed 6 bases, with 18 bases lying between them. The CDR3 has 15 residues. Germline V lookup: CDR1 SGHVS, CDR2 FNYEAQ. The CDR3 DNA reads TGTGCCAGCAGCTTCGGGACCGCAACCGGGACCGAGCAGTACTTC. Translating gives CASSFGTATGTEQYF.

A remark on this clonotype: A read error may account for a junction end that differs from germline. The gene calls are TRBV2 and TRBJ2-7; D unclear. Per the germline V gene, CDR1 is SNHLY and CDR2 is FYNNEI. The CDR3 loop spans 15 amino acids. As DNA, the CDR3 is TGTGCCAGCAGAGAAGGGTCCACCACCTCCTACGAGCAGTACTTC. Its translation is CASREGSTTSYEQYF.

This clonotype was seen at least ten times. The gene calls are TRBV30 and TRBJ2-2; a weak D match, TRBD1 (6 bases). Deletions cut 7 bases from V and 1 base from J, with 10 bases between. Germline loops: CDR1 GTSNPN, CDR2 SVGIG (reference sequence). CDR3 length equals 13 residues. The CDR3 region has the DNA TGTGCCTCCCCGACAGGGAACACCGGGGAGCTGTTTTTT. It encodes CASPTGNTGELFF. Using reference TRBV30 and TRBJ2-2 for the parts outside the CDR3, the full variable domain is SQTIHQWPATLVQPVGSPLSLECTVEGTSNPNLYWYRQAAGRGLQLLFYSVGIGQISSEVPQNLSASRPQDRQFILSSKKLLLSDSGFYLCASPTGNTGELFFGEGSRLTVL.

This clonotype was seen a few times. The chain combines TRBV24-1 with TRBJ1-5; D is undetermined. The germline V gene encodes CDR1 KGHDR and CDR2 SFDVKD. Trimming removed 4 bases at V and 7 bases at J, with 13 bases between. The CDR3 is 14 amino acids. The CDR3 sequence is CATSEAVSGQPQHF. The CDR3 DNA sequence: TGTGCCACCAGTGAAGCCGTCTCGGGACAGCCCCAGCATTTT.

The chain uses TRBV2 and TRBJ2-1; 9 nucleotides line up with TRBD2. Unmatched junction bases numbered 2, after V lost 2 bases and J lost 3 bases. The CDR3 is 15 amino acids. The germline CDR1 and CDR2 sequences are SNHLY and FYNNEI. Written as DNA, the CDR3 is TGTGCCAGCAGTGAAACTAGCGGGCTCTACAATGAGCAGTTCTTC. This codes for CASSETSGLYNEQFF.

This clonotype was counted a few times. CDR3: CATVGQGTDTQYF. Here the CDR3 DNA reads TGTGCCACGGTAGGACAGGGCACAGATACGCAGTATTTT. The rearrangement links TRBV24-1 to TRBJ2-3; 7 nucleotides align to TRBD1. The germline V gene encodes CDR1 KGHDR and CDR2 SFDVKD. Germline trimming cut 10 bases from V and 1 base from J; bases unmatched to any gene: 4. This CDR3 region has 13 residues.

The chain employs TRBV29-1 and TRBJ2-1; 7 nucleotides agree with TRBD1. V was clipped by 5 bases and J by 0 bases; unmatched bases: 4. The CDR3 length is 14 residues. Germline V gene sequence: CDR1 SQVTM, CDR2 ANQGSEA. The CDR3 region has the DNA TGCAGCGTTAATACAGGGGCCTCCTACAATGAGCAGTTCTTC. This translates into CSVNTGASYNEQFF.

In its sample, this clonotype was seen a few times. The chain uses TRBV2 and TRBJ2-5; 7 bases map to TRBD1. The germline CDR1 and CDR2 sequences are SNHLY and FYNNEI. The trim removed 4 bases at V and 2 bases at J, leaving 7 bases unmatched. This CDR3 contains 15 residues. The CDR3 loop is CASSVGDSPQETQYF. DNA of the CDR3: TGTGCCAGCAGTGTCGGGGACAGCCCTCAAGAGACCCAGTACTTC.

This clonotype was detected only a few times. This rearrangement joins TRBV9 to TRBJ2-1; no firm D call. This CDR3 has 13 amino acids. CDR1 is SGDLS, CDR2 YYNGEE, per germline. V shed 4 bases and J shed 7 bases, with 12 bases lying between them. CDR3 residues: CASSFQSRNEQFF. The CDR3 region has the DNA TGTGCCAGCAGCTTCCAGTCTCGAAATGAGCAGTTCTTC.

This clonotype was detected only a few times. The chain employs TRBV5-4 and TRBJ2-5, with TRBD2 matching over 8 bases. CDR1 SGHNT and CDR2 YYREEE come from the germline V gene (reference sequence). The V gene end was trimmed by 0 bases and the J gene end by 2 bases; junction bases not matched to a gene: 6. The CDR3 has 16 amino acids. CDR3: CASSLDRGGLQETQYF. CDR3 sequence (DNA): TGTGCCAGCAGCTTGGACCGGGGGGGACTACAAGAGACCCAGTACTTC.

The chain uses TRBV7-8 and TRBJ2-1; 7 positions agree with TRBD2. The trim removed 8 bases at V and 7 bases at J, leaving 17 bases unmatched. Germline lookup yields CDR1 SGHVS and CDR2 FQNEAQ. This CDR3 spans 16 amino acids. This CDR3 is CASEPAKAGNGNEQFF. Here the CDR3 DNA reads TGTGCCAGCGAGCCAGCCAAAGCGGGGAATGGGAATGAGCAGTTCTTC.

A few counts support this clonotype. Here the CDR3 reads CASSETGHVNQPQHF. CDR3 bases: TGTGCCAGCAGTGAAACCGGACACGTCAATCAGCCCCAGCATTTT. V usage is TRBV6-1 and J usage is TRBJ1-5, with D possibly matching TRBD1 (5 bases). The CDR3 contains 15 residues. Trimming took off 2 bases at V and 3 bases at J, with 11 bases between the two ends. The germline gives CDR1 MNHNS, CDR2 SASEGT.

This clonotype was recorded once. The chain's CDR3 is CASSKLTPHNEKLFF. The CDR3 region has the DNA TGTGCCAGCAGCAAACTAACGCCGCACAATGAAAAACTGTTTTTT. This sequence joins TRBV21-1 and TRBJ1-4. TRBV21-1 is described as a pseudogene. The CDR3 loop spans 15 amino acids.

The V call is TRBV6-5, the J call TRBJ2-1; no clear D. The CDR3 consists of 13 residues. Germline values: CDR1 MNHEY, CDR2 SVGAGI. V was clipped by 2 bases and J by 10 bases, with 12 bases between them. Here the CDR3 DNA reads TGTGCCAGCAGTTACCCGACGGCCGGAGAGCAGTTCTTC. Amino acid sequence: CASSYPTAGEQFF.